This T cell receptor (beta chain) was sequenced in a study of shared clonotypes between healthy human individuals. The CDR3 spans 14 residues. Per the germline V gene, CDR1 is SGHRS and CDR2 is YFSETQ. V lost 0 bases and J lost 3, with 6 bases in between. The method was immunoSEQ multiplex PCR; TCRdb's version includes in-frame clones alone and lacks a portion of them. The top ten hold roughly 10% of the sample, which has 200,000 to 250,000 clones, approximately 65% seen once. The sequenced sample was memory CD4+ T cells sorted from blood. Regarding subset: CD45RA-negative fraction. The rearrangement links TRBV5-1 to TRBJ2-2, with D hard to call. The clonotype comes from a man aged 25 to 40 in good health. The CDR3: CASSLDSDTGELFF. The CDR3 DNA follows: TGCGCCAGCAGCTTGGATTCCGACACCGGGGAGCTGTTTTTT.